A selection of T cell receptor beta chains follows, all from one sample in a study of Tregs in tolerant kidney transplant recipients. Profiling relied on immunoSEQ multiplex PCR, and the TCRdb table lists in-frame clones only, not all of them. The data contain tens of thousands of clones, roughly 84% of them singletons. Sequences were obtained from CD4+ T cells from blood. These receptors were taken from a human donor in good health. CDR3s include the opening cysteine and the closing phenylalanine or tryptophan. The D gene is left open where the match is weak. The size entry is marked missing in some rows and otherwise reads once, few, many or a size class.

abundance,j_gene,v_gene,d_gene,CDR3aa,CDR3nt
NA,TRBJ1-4,TRBV7-8,NA,CASSSALVSNEKLFF,TGTGCCAGCAGCTCGGCCTTGGTATCTAATGAAAAACTGTTTTTT
NA,TRBJ1-1,TRBV29-1,NA,CSARGRGTEAFF,TGCAGCGCCCGGGGAAGGGGCACTGAAGCTTTCTTT
NA,TRBJ1-1,TRBV30,TRBD1,CAWSPDRAVEAFF,TGTGCCTGGAGTCCTGACAGGGCAGTTGAAGCTTTCTTT
NA,TRBJ2-2,TRBV7-9,NA,CASSLGTANTGELFF,TGTGCCAGCAGCTTAGGGACAGCGAACACCGGGGAGCTGTTTTTT
NA,TRBJ2-3,TRBV6-1,TRBD2,CASSELAGGLLGTDTQYF,TGTGCCAGCAGTGAACTAGCGGGGGGCCTTCTCGGCACAGATACGCAGTATTTT
once,TRBJ2-4,TRBV6-1,NA,CASFDSRTKNIQYF,TGTGCCAGCTTTGACTCGCGGACCAAAAACATTCAGTACTTC
NA,TRBJ2-7,TRBV19,TRBD2,CASSIGRGARGNEQYF,TGTGCCAGTAGTATCGGGCGGGGGGCCCGAGGGAACGAGCAGTACTTC
NA,TRBJ2-1,TRBV6-5,NA,CASSKSGAQFF,TGTGCCAGCAGTAAATCCGGGGCGCAGTTCTTC
NA,TRBJ2-3,TRBV19,TRBD1,CASSTTGTGYTQYF,TGTGCCAGTAGTACGACTGGGACAGGCTATACGCAGTATTTT
many,TRBJ1-2,TRBV30,NA,CAYSDRTNYGYTF,TGTGCCTATTCGGACAGAACCAACTATGGCTACACCTTC
NA,TRBJ2-5,TRBV6-5,TRBD1,CASTPGTEETQYF,TGTGCCAGCACCCCCGGGACAGAAGAGACCCAGTACTTC
few,TRBJ1-2,TRBV30,NA,CAWSVVGRAFYGYTF,TGTGCCTGGAGTGTAGTTGGCAGGGCTTTTTATGGCTACACCTTC
NA,TRBJ1-5,TRBV30,NA,CAWTRRSDKGQPQHF,TGTGCCTGGACCCGACGGTCTGATAAGGGTCAGCCCCAGCATTTT
NA,TRBJ2-1,TRBV6-4,TRBD2,CASSQRLAGGLDEQFF,TGTGCCAGCAGCCAACGACTAGCGGGAGGGCTCGATGAGCAGTTCTTC
NA,TRBJ2-7,TRBV11-3,TRBD2,CASSPGTSGFLSYEQYF,TGTGCCAGCAGCCCTGGGACTAGCGGGTTCCTCTCCTACGAGCAGTACTTC
NA,TRBJ1-1,TRBV28,NA,CASSLFGREAAFF,TGTGCCAGCAGTTTATTCGGCAGGGAAGCAGCTTTCTTT
NA,TRBJ2-3,TRBV19,TRBD1,CASSSRQGESTDTQYF,TGTGCCAGTAGTTCCCGACAGGGGGAGAGCACAGATACGCAGTATTTT
NA,TRBJ2-1,TRBV5-5,NA,CASSWGPRRGTNEQFF,TGTGCCAGCAGCTGGGGCCCTCGCAGGGGCACGAATGAGCAGTTCTTC
NA,TRBJ2-5,TRBV2,TRBD1,CASGGVKTQYF,TGTGCCTCAGGGGGCGTAAAGACCCAGTACTTC
NA,TRBJ2-2,TRBV11-3,NA,CASSHGSGNTGELFF,TGTGCCAGCAGCCACGGGTCGGGAAACACCGGGGAGCTGTTTTTT
NA,TRBJ2-5,TRBV2,NA,CASKPGSSQETQYF,TGTGCCAGCAAACCAGGGAGCAGCCAAGAGACCCAGTACTTC
NA,TRBJ2-5,TRBV11-2,NA,CASSWGNGFRETQYF,TGTGCCAGCAGCTGGGGGAACGGGTTTCGGGAGACCCAGTACTTC
NA,TRBJ1-4,TRBV6-5,NA,CASSYNGNSNEKLFF,TGTGCCAGCAGTTACAACGGGAATAGTAATGAAAAACTGTTTTTT
NA,TRBJ2-1,TRBV19,NA,CASSIDGPQGTEQFF,TGTGCCAGTAGTATAGATGGCCCCCAGGGGACTGAGCAGTTCTTC
NA,TRBJ1-5,TRBV6-6,NA,CASSFGQINQPQHF,TGTGCCAGCAGTTTCGGACAGATAAATCAGCCCCAGCATTTT
NA,TRBJ1-1,TRBV4-3,NA,CASSHPLSRMNTEAFF,TGCGCCAGCAGCCATCCCTTATCCAGGATGAACACTGAAGCTTTCTTT
NA,TRBJ1-2,TRBV30,NA,CAWTSPGRGSPPNYGYTF,TGTGCCTGGACCTCCCCGGGCCGGGGGTCACCACCTAACTATGGCTACACCTTC
NA,TRBJ1-3,TRBV30,NA,CAWSVDSGNTIYF,TGTGCCTGGAGTGTAGATTCTGGAAACACCATATATTTT
NA,TRBJ2-3,TRBV13,TRBD2,CASSPRTSGSTDTQYF,TGTGCCAGCAGCCCAAGGACTAGCGGGTCCACAGATACGCAGTATTTT
NA,TRBJ1-2,TRBV9,NA,CASTFGSGGYTF,TGTGCCAGCACCTTCGGGTCGGGTGGCTACACCTTC
NA,TRBJ1-2,TRBV9,NA,CASTRQVPNYGYTF,TGTGCCAGCACCAGACAAGTCCCAAACTATGGCTACACCTTC
NA,TRBJ1-1,TRBV30,TRBD1,CAWSFPGQVYTEAFF,TGTGCCTGGTCTTTCCCCGGACAGGTTTACACTGAAGCTTTCTTT
once,TRBJ2-1,TRBV7-3,NA,CASSFPIPPGRFF,TGTGCCAGCAGCTTCCCAATACCTCCGGGCCGCTTCTTC
NA,TRBJ1-2,TRBV10-3,NA,CAISEDGGRGYTF,TGTGCCATCAGTGAAGACGGAGGCAGGGGCTACACCTTC
NA,TRBJ2-7,TRBV10-1,NA,CASSPTGIREQYF,TGCGCCAGCTCACCAACAGGGATTCGCGAGCAGTACTTC
NA,TRBJ1-6,TRBV10-3,NA,CAISSGGTYNSPLHF,TGTGCCATCAGTTCCGGGGGGACCTATAATTCACCCCTCCACTTT
NA,TRBJ2-1,TRBV5-6,NA,CASSFGTLNEQFF,TGTGCCAGCAGCTTCGGGACCCTCAATGAGCAGTTCTTC
NA,TRBJ2-2,TRBV7-8,TRBD2,CASRRRGGTGELFF,TGTGCCAGCAGGCGGCGGGGGGGCACCGGGGAGCTGTTTTTT
NA,TRBJ2-5,TRBV9,TRBD2,CASSVVGGGAGETQYF,TGTGCCAGCAGCGTAGTGGGCGGGGGGGCCGGAGAGACCCAGTACTTC
NA,TRBJ2-7,TRBV5-1,NA,CASSPSMLTLTYEQYF,TGCGCCAGCAGCCCGTCGATGCTAACACTCACCTACGAGCAGTACTTC
NA,TRBJ1-6,TRBV4-3,TRBD1,CASSQGQGAGDSPLHF,TGCGCCAGCAGCCAAGGGCAGGGGGCCGGGGATTCACCCCTCCACTTT